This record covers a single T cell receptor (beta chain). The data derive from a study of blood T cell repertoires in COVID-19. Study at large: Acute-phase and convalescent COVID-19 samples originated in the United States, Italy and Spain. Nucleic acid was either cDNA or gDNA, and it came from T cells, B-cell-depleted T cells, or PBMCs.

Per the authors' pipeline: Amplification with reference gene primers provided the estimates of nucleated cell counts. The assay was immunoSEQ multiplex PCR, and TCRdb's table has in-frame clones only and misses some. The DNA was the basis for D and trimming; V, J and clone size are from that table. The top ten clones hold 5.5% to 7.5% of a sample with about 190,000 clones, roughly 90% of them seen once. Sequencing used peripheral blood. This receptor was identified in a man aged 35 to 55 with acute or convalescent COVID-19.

The CDR3 loop is CASSLKLGGYTGELFF. DNA of the CDR3: TGTGCCAGCAGCTTGAAGCTGGGGGGATACACCGGGGAGCTGTTTTTT. The chain carries TRBV7-2 and TRBJ2-2; tentative D call: TRBD2 (6 bases). V was clipped by 3 bases and J by 3 bases, with 14 bases between them. CDR1 and CDR2 (germline): SGHTA, FQGNSA. The CDR3 contains 16 residues.